Sequencing of this T cell receptor beta chain was carried out in a study of blood T cell repertoires in COVID-19. About the research overall: Samples taken during acute and convalescent COVID-19 were collected in the United States, Italy and Spain. In each case, the material was cDNA or gDNA derived from T cells, B-cell-depleted T cells, or PBMCs.

Assay: immunoSEQ multiplex PCR; the TCRdb copy retains only in-frame clones and omits some. Among more than 85,000 clones, approximately 85% were seen once, and the ten largest hold around 4.1%. Germline CDR1 reads SQVTM; CDR2 reads ANQGSEA. V lost 6 bases and J lost 1, with 13 bases in between. The CDR3 has 14 residues. This clone was counted between two and nine times. The sample consisted of peripheral blood. The chain joins TRBV29-1 to TRBJ1-3, with no clear D. The receptor's source is a man aged 50 to 60 with acute or convalescent COVID-19. This CDR3 is CSVIGVTSGNTIYF. CDR3 sequence (DNA): TGCAGCGTGATCGGGGTTACTTCTGGAAACACCATATATTTT.